This TCR beta chain appears in the sequencing data of a study of blood T cell repertoires in COVID-19. Study-wide context: The study drew acute and convalescent COVID-19 samples from the United States, Italy and Spain.

Germline CDR1 MNHEY, CDR2 SVGAGI. The CDR3 covers 14 residues. The J segment lost 5 bases and the V segment lost 2 bases, leaving 4 bases of the junction unmatched. Sequencing used immunoSEQ multiplex PCR; TCRdb keeps in-frame clones, though not all of them. The data contain 120,000 or so clones, around four fifths of them singletons. The V call is TRBV6-5, the J call TRBJ2-3, with TRBD2 identical over 7 bases. The sequenced sample was peripheral blood. The clonotype comes from a human donor in a cohort sampled during active COVID-19. CDR3 loop: CASSYGSGGDTQYF. For the CDR3, the DNA is TGTGCCAGCAGTTACGGGTCGGGGGGAGATACGCAGTATTTT.